This T cell receptor beta chain was identified during a study of shared clonotypes between healthy human individuals. The assay was immunoSEQ multiplex PCR, and TCRdb's table has in-frame clones only and misses some. This table holds some 1 million clones, roughly 70% found once. V was pared by 4 bases and J by 3 bases, with 13 bases between. CDR1 and CDR2 from the germline V gene are SEHNR and FQNEAQ (reference sequence). The CDR3 spans 14 residues. Sequencing was performed on memory CD4+ T cells sorted from blood. Subset meaning: CD45RA-negative fraction. The V and J genes are TRBV7-9 and TRBJ2-7, with unresolved D. The receptor comes from a man between 18 and 35 years old in good health. CDR3 residues: CASSSYGANYEQYF. Written as DNA, the CDR3 is TGTGCCAGCAGCTCATACGGAGCTAACTACGAGCAGTACTTC.